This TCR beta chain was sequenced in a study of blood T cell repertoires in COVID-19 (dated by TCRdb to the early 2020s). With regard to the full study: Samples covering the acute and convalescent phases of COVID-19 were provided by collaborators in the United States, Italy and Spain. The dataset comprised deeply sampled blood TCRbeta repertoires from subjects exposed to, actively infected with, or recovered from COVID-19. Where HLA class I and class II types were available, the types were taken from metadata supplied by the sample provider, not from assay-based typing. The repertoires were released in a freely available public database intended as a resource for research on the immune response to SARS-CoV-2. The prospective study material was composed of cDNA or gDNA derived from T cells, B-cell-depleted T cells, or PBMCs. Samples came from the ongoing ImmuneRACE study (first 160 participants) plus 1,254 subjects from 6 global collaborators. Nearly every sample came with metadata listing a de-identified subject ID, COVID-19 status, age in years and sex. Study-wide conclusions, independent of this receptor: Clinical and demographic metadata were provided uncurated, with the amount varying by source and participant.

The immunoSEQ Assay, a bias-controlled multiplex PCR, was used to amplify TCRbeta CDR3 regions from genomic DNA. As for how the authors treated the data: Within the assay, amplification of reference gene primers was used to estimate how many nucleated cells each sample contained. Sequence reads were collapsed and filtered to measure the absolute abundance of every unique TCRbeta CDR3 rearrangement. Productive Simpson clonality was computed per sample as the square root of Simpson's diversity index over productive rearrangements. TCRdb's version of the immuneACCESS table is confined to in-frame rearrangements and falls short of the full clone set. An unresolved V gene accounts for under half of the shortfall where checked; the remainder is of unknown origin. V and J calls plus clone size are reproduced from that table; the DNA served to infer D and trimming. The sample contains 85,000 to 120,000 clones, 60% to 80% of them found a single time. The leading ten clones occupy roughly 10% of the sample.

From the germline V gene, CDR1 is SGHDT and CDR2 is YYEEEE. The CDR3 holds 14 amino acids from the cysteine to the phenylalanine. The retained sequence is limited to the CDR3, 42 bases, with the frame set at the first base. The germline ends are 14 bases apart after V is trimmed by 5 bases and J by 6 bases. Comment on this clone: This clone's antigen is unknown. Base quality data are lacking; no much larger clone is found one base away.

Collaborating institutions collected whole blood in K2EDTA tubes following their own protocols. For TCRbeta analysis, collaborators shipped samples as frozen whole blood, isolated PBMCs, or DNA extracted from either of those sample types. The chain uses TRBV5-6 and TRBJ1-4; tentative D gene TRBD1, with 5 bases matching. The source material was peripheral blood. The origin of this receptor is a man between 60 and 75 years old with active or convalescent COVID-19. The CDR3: CASSRAGRDEKLFF. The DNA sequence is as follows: TGTGCCAGCAGTCGAGCAGGGAGGGATGAAAAACTGTTTTTT.